Shown below are 24 T cell receptor beta chains from a single sample sequenced in a study of blood T cells in healthy people across ages. Together with a sample-barcoded 5' primer, a J-beta primer mix was included in a second PCR lasting roughly 6 to 12 cycles. MiXCR, applied by TCRdb to the 5' RACE reads, yields one record per CDR3 protein. Among approximately 690,000 distinct CDR3 sequences listed, less than 45% were seen once. The sequenced material came from blood. These receptors were obtained from a man aged 80 or over in good health.

This clonotype showed up many times. CDR3 sequence: CSAGNTGAGYEQYF. The CDR3 bases are TGCAGCGCCGGAAACACAGGGGCGGGATACGAGCAGTACTTC. The chain uses TRBV29-1 and TRBJ2-5, with D possibly TRBD1 on 7 matching bases. The assigned J gene may be wrong: the sequence end matches TRBJ2-7 better. This CDR3 contains 14 residues. Germline V CDR1 and CDR2: SQVTM, ANQGSEA.

This clonotype was picked up many times. The chain recombines TRBV10-3 with TRBJ2-4; D gene unclear. V was cut by 0 bases and J by 0 bases, with 9 bases left in between. The CDR3 has 16 amino acids. Germline V gives CDR1 ENHRY, CDR2 SYGVKD. The CDR3 region has the DNA TGTGCCATCAGTGAGTCGGGGAACTTAGCCAAAAACATTCAGTACTTC. Translated, it gives CAISESGNLAKNIQYF.

The rearrangement joins TRBV29-1 to TRBJ2-3; 10 bases match TRBD1. This CDR3 region has 19 residues. The germline gives CDR1 SQVTM, CDR2 ANQGSEA. The trim removed 3 bases at V and 0 bases at J, leaving 15 bases unmatched. The CDR3 sequence: CSVDPTGGAGTRSTDTQYF. The CDR3 coding sequence is TGCAGCGTTGACCCGACAGGGGGCGCCGGGACTAGGAGCACAGATACGCAGTATTTT.

This sequence joins TRBV29-1 and TRBJ1-1; D not certain. With 7 bases removed from V and 3 bases from J, the gap between germline ends came to 15 bases. The germline V gene has CDR1 SQVTM and CDR2 ANQGSEA. This CDR3 is 13 amino acids long. CDR3 loop: CSGAGGGDTEAFF. CDR3 DNA sequence: TGCAGCGGAGCCGGCGGTGGGGACACTGAAGCTTTCTTT.

The chain is built from TRBV4-3 and TRBJ2-3; D is possibly TRBD2 (5 bases). From germline, CDR1 is LGHNA and CDR2 YSLEER. This CDR3 spans 14 amino acids. Trimming left V 0 bases short and J 7 bases short, with 11 bases between. CDR3 loop: CASSQEIGLHTQYF. CDR3 in DNA: TGCGCCAGCAGCCAAGAGATAGGACTCCATACGCAGTATTTT.

The chain employs TRBV6-1 and TRBJ2-1, with 13 bases fitting TRBD2. With V trimmed by 6 bases and J by 3 bases, 8 bases remained unmatched. The CDR3 runs to 17 residues. Germline V gene data show CDR1 as MNHNS and CDR2 as SASEGT. CDR3 nucleotides: TGTGCCAGCAGATCACGGACTAGCGGGAGTATCTACAATGAGCAGTTCTTC. Residues: CASRSRTSGSIYNEQFF.

The chain employs TRBV29-1 and TRBJ2-1, with TRBD2 matching 13 bases. The CDR3 is 14 residues long. Unmatched junction bases numbered 8, after V lost 6 bases and J lost 9 bases. The germline V gene encodes CDR1 SQVTM and CDR2 ANQGSEA. The CDR3 protein is CSVVTSGGLGEQFF. As DNA, the CDR3 is TGCAGCGTCGTGACTAGCGGGGGGCTGGGTGAGCAGTTCTTC.

This clonotype has only a few counts. A much larger clone lies one base from this, so it may be a read error. This chain connects TRBV29-1 to TRBJ2-7; possible D gene TRBD1, 5 bases. The CDR3 is 12 amino acids. The germline CDR1 and CDR2 sequences are SQVTM and ANQGSEA. Trimming cost V 7 bases and J 5 bases, with 15 bases left between them. The CDR3 protein is CSEGKGPHEQYF. The CDR3 DNA follows: TGCAGCGAGGGGAAAGGACCCCACGAGCAGTACTTC.

The V gene is TRBV7-8, the J gene TRBJ1-5; TRBD1 agrees at 9 bases. J was trimmed by 3 bases and V by 5 bases; bases with no gene match: 5. The CDR3 is made up of 15 amino acids. CDR1 SGHVS and CDR2 FQNEAQ come from the germline V gene. CDR3 in amino acids: CASSQDRGLNQPQHF. In DNA form, the CDR3 reads TGTGCCAGCAGCCAGGACAGGGGACTCAATCAGCCCCAGCATTTT.

The V and J genes are TRBV7-2 and TRBJ2-1; the match to TRBD2 covers 16 bases. The CDR3 is 15 residues long. CDR1 and CDR2 from the germline V gene are SGHTA and FQGNSA. J lost 14 bases, V lost 5 bases, and 9 bases had no gene match. CDR3 in DNA: TGTGCCAGCAGCCGAAAGTCCGGGACTAGCGGGGGGGAGTTCTTC. Protein sequence: CASSRKSGTSGGEFF.

Only a few counts were recorded for this clonotype. The chain combines TRBV28 with TRBJ2-7, with D maybe TRBD2 (7 bases). The DNA end is more similar to TRBJ2-5, so the J call may be wrong. Germline V gene sequence: CDR1 MDHEN, CDR2 SYDVKM. The CDR3 runs to 12 residues. The CDR3 here is CASSHGGQTQYF. CDR3 bases: TGTGCCAGCAGCCACGGGGGGCAGACCCAGTACTTC.

The V and J genes are TRBV6-2 or TRBV6-3 and TRBJ2-6; TRBD1 is a possible D gene (7 bases). V lost 7 bases and J lost 4, with 17 bases in between. The CDR3 is 16 residues long. The germline V gene has CDR1 MNHEY and CDR2 SVGEGT. The CDR3 DNA reads TGTGCCAGCAATCGGCCGGAGGGGGCGGGGGCCAACGTCCTGACTTTC. Its protein is CASNRPEGAGANVLTF.

Only a few counts were recorded for this clonotype. The rearrangement uses TRBV20-1 and TRBJ2-7; 10 bases agree with TRBD2. V lost 0 bases to trimming and J lost 3 bases; unmatched junction nucleotides: 5. Germline values: CDR1 DFQATT, CDR2 SNEGSKA (reference sequence). This CDR3 region has 15 residues. The CDR3 DNA follows: TGCAGTGCTAGAGATTTGGCTAGCGGGAGCTACGAGCAGTACTTC. Translated, it gives CSARDLASGSYEQYF.

V is TRBV6-2 or TRBV6-3 and J is TRBJ2-2, with D maybe TRBD1 (6 bases). In germline, CDR1 is MNHEY, CDR2 SVGEGT. The CDR3 has 14 amino acids. The V end was cut by 7 bases, the J end by 5 bases, with 14 bases between. CDR3 DNA sequence: TGTGCCAGCAATCCCAGGGGCGGGACCGGGGAGCTGTTTTTT. Translation: CASNPRGGTGELFF.

The rearrangement joins TRBV7-2 to TRBJ2-7, with a tentative D call TRBD2 (6 bases). Between the trimmed V and J ends, which lost 5 bases and 9 bases, there was a span of 26 bases. The CDR3 contains 16 residues. Germline-derived CDR1 and CDR2 are SGHTA and FQGNSA. The CDR3 bases are TGTGCCAGCAGCCCGCAACCCGTCGGCGGGGCTAGGGGGCAGTACTTC. This encodes CASSPQPVGGARGQYF. The full variable domain, completed using reference TRBV7-2 and TRBJ2-7, is GAGVSQSPSNKVTEKGKDVELRCDPISGHTALYWYRQSLGQGLEFLIYFQGNSAPDKSGLPSDRFSAERTGGSVSTLTIQRTQQEDSAVYLCASSPQPVGGARGQYFGPGTRLTVT.

The chain carries TRBV5-1 and TRBJ2-3; 16 bases are shared with TRBD2. The CDR3 is 18 residues long. Germline-derived CDR1 and CDR2 are SGHRS and YFSETQ. V shed 4 bases and J 4 bases; nucleotides not matched to a gene: 9. As DNA, the CDR3 is TGCGCCAGCAGCCGGGGACTAGCGGGAGGGTACCAGGCAGATACGCAGTATTTT. Translating it yields CASSRGLAGGYQADTQYF.

This clonotype was detected only a few times. The rearrangement links TRBV20-1 to TRBJ1-6; D is unclear. Trimming pared 2 bases from V and 0 bases from J, leaving 5 bases between. Germline assignment: CDR1 DFQATT and CDR2 SNEGSKA (reference sequence). The CDR3 covers 14 residues. The CDR3 protein is CSARTGSYNSPLHF. The CDR3 DNA reads TGCAGTGCTAGAACGGGCTCCTATAATTCACCCCTCCACTTT.

V gene TRBV27 combines with J gene TRBJ2-7; 8 bases fit TRBD2. The CDR3 extends over 17 amino acids. The V and J ends lost 5 bases and 7 bases, in that order; junction bases with no gene match: 19. Per germline, CDR1 MNHEY and CDR2 SMNVEV (reference sequence). CDR3 protein: CASSPAGGVRPYNEQYF. The CDR3 DNA sequence: TGTGCCAGCAGTCCCGCGGGAGGAGTTCGCCCCTACAATGAGCAGTACTTC.

This rearrangement joins TRBV7-9 to TRBJ2-7; no definite D call. This CDR3 spans 14 amino acids. Trimming shortened V by 2 bases and J by 5 bases, and 13 bases separated the two germline ends. The germline gives CDR1 SEHNR, CDR2 FQNEAQ (reference sequence). CDR3 in amino acids: CASSLQANLDEQYF. CDR3 sequence (DNA): TGTGCCAGCAGCTTACAGGCCAATTTGGACGAGCAGTACTTC.

In the case of this clonotype: A read error may be the cause here, since a much bigger clone is one base away. This sequence joins TRBV28 and TRBJ2-5, with D perhaps matching TRBD2 (5 bases). The CDR3 has 16 residues. Trimming took off 4 bases at V and 5 bases at J, with 20 bases between the two ends. In germline, CDR1 is MDHEN, CDR2 SYDVKM. The CDR3 DNA is TGTGCCAGCAGTTCGGGCTCCCATAGAGGCGGGGAGACCCAGTACTTC. It translates to CASSSGSHRGGETQYF. The variable domain in full, with the rest retrieved from reference TRBV28 and TRBJ2-5, is DVKVTQSSRYLVKRTGEKVFLECVQDMDHENMFWYRQDPGLGLRLIYFSYDVKMKEKGDIPEGYSVSREKKERFSLILESASTNQTSMYLCASSSGSHRGGETQYFGPGTRLLVL.

In this sample, this clonotype turned up a few times. The V gene is TRBV11-2, the J gene TRBJ2-5; the D gene is possibly TRBD1 (6 bases). The germline V gene encodes CDR1 SGHAT and CDR2 FQNNGV. The V end was cut by 0 bases, the J end by 5 bases, with 19 bases between. The CDR3 contains 17 residues. The CDR3 bases are TGTGCCAGCAGCTTAGATCAGCTAGGGGGAGTTGGGGAGACCCAGTACTTC. Its translation is CASSLDQLGGVGETQYF.

This clonotype was recorded a few times. V usage is TRBV7-2 and J usage is TRBJ2-3; TRBD1 matches at 7 bases. V was pared by 4 bases and J by 6 bases, with 10 bases of the junction left unmatched. This CDR3 contains 15 residues. CDR1 and CDR2 from the germline V gene are SGHTA and FQGNSA. The CDR3 sequence is CASSWGQYKGDTQYF. CDR3 DNA: TGTGCCAGCAGCTGGGGACAGTATAAGGGGGATACGCAGTATTTT.

This clonotype was seen more than once but under ten times. The CDR3 is CASSQVPAGTDNQPQHF. The CDR3 DNA follows: TGCGCCAGCAGCCAAGTCCCCGCCGGGACAGACAATCAGCCCCAGCATTTT. This sequence joins TRBV4-3 and TRBJ1-5; 7 bases agree with TRBD1. This CDR3 comprises 17 residues. Germline CDR1 is LGHNA and CDR2 is YSLEER. V gave up 1 base and J gave up 3 bases; unmatched junction bases: 9.

Notes on this clonotype: Just one base apart from a much larger clone, this may be a read error. The chain is built from TRBV10-3 and TRBJ2-1; 7 bases align to TRBD1. Germline values: CDR1 ENHRY, CDR2 SYGVKD. The CDR3 extends over 13 amino acids. Losses at the gene ends were 10 bases for V and 5 bases for J; bases not matched to a gene: 8. The CDR3: CATEGALNNEQFF. CDR3 coding DNA: TGTGCCACCGAGGGGGCGCTGAACAATGAGCAGTTCTTC.